What follows is one T cell receptor beta chain and its context. The antigen remains unidentified. Libraries were made from TCR beta cDNA, and they carried unique molecular identifiers. The yield from roughly 1 to 10 million T cells was 500,000 or so cDNA molecules in total. MiXCR was run by TCRdb on the PCR reads, yielding one entry per CDR3 protein. Here the sample spans about 820,000 distinct CDR3 sequences, roughly 50% being singletons. This specimen belongs to a study of post-analysis software for immune sequencing data. General study results and limits: There were five TRBV segments more frequent in patients than controls, and TRBV5-6, TRBV5-1 and TRBV20-1 were among them. In multiple sclerosis, normalized Chao1 diversity was significantly below that of controls. Samples made in the same batch grouped tightly together by F measure.

The CDR3 runs 15 residues. The germline V gene has CDR1 SNHLY and CDR2 FYNNEI. V was pared by 11 bases and J by 4 bases, with 18 bases between. The rearrangement links TRBV2 to TRBJ2-6; D possibly corresponds to TRBD1 (6 bases). This TCR was sampled from a girl aged 5-17 years with multiple sclerosis. The sample consisted of blood. CDR3 in amino acids: CASGAGPLGANVLTF. DNA for the CDR3: TGTGCCTCAGGGGCAGGACCCCTCGGGGCCAACGTCCTGACTTTC.